The 20 T cell receptor beta chains listed next were all sequenced from one sample in a study of shared clonotypes between healthy human individuals. Data came from immunoSEQ multiplex PCR; TCRdb stores just in-frame clones and leaves some out. The sample consists of approximately 600,000 clones, approximately 95% of them appearing once. The naive CD8 fraction comprised CD45RO-negative cells positively selected for CCR7 and excluded terminally differentiated effector memory CD45RA+ cells. Sequenced sample: naive CD8+ T cells sorted from blood. The source is a woman in her thirties in good health.

This sequence joins TRBV15 and TRBJ2-2; D is undetermined. The CDR3 covers 13 residues. V dropped 0 bases and J dropped 6 bases, with 5 bases sitting between them. Germline CDR1 and CDR2: LNHNV and YYDKDF (reference sequence). CDR3 protein: CATSRDRAGELFF. CDR3 DNA: TGTGCCACCAGCAGAGATCGTGCCGGGGAGCTGTTTTTT.

This clone was seen only once. V and J are TRBV7-8 and TRBJ2-2, with D possibly called TRBD1 or TRBD2 (5 bases each). Trimming pared 2 bases from V and 1 base from J, leaving 17 bases between. Germline V gives CDR1 SGHVS, CDR2 FQNEAQ. CDR3 length: 18 amino acids. The CDR3 DNA is TGTGCCAGCAGCTTATTCCTCGGGGCACAGGTGAACACCGGGGAGCTGTTTTTT. Amino acids: CASSLFLGAQVNTGELFF.

The CDR3 sequence: CSVEEFLNYYNEQFF. CDR3 DNA: TGCAGCGTTGAAGAGTTCCTGAACTACTACAATGAGCAGTTCTTC. The V gene is TRBV29-1, the J gene TRBJ2-1; no clear D gene. The CDR3 extends over 15 amino acids. Trimming stripped 0 bases from V and 3 bases from J, with 12 bases between. Germline CDR1 and CDR2: SQVTM and ANQGSEA.

V usage is TRBV11-2 and J usage is TRBJ1-1; D is unclear. Deletions cut 3 bases from V and 5 bases from J, with 10 bases between. The germline CDR1 and CDR2 sequences are SGHAT and FQNNGV. The CDR3 extends over 13 amino acids. CDR3 amino acids: CASSFFEKTEAFF. Written as DNA, the CDR3 is TGTGCCAGCAGCTTTTTTGAGAAGACTGAAGCTTTCTTT.

To note about this clone: Other DNA sequences of this sample code for an identical CDR3. The rearrangement links TRBV27 to TRBJ2-7; 7 nucleotides line up with TRBD1. Germline loops: CDR1 MNHEY, CDR2 SMNVEV (reference sequence). Unmatched junction bases numbered 6, after V lost 6 bases and J lost 4 bases. This CDR3 is built from 13 residues. The CDR3 region is CASRGTAIYEQYF. CDR3 coding DNA: TGTGCCAGCAGAGGGACAGCTATTTACGAGCAGTACTTC.

The chain is built from TRBV6-4 and TRBJ2-7, with 14 bases lining up with TRBD2. The CDR3 spans 18 residues. Germline V CDR1 and CDR2: MRHNA, SNTAGT. J lost 1 base, V lost 3 bases, and 8 bases had no gene match. In nucleotides, the CDR3 is TGTGCCAGCAGTGAGCTCGGGACTAGCGGGAGTGGGTCCTACGAGCAGTACTTC. Amino acid sequence: CASSELGTSGSGSYEQYF.

This clone came up a few times. The CDR3 DNA is TGTGCCTGGACGACAGGGGGTAACATCTTCACAGATACGCAGTATTTT. As protein: CAWTTGGNIFTDTQYF. The chain uses TRBV30 and TRBJ2-3; TRBD1 agrees at 9 bases. This CDR3 is built from 16 residues. The V and J ends lost 4 bases and 2 bases, in that order; junction bases with no gene match: 10. Germline V CDR1 and CDR2: GTSNPN, SVGIG (reference sequence).

The chain employs TRBV27 and TRBJ2-1; TRBD1 is a possible D gene (5 bases). V lost 6 bases and J lost 0, with 12 bases in between. The CDR3 totals 15 residues. Germline V CDR1 and CDR2: MNHEY, SMNVEV (reference sequence). As DNA, the CDR3 is TGTGCCAGCAGCCAGGGCCGAAGCTCCTACAATGAGCAGTTCTTC. It is translated as CASSQGRSSYNEQFF.

The genes are TRBV25-1 and TRBJ1-1; D gene uncertain. The length of the CDR3 is 12 residues. The germline gives CDR1 MGHDK, CDR2 SYGVNS. V was cut by 10 bases and J by 7 bases, with 16 bases left in between. DNA for the CDR3: TGTGCCACCATAGGGAATTACCGTGAAGCTTTCTTT. It specifies CATIGNYREAFF.

This clone has just one count. This chain uses TRBV7-9 with TRBJ1-1; D possibly corresponds to TRBD1 (5 bases). Trimming left V 1 base short and J 4 bases short, with 13 bases between. This CDR3 region has 15 residues. CDR1 and CDR2 (germline): SEHNR, FQNEAQ (reference sequence). As DNA, the CDR3 is TGTGCCAGCAGCTTAGTTAGGGGAGATGGCACTGAAGCTTTCTTT. Its translation: CASSLVRGDGTEAFF.

The rearrangement links TRBV27 to TRBJ1-5, with D unclear. CDR1 MNHEY and CDR2 SMNVEV come from the germline V gene (reference sequence). The CDR3 runs to 14 residues. With 0 bases removed from V and 9 bases from J, the gap between germline ends came to 12 bases. CDR3 sequence: CASSLSDGFGPQHF. CDR3 nucleotides: TGTGCCAGCAGTTTATCGGACGGGTTCGGGCCCCAGCATTTT.

This clone was counted a single time. The CDR3 protein is CASSLEQGKNYGYTF. The CDR3 nucleotides read TGTGCCAGCAGTTTGGAGCAGGGGAAGAACTATGGCTACACCTTC. The chain joins TRBV28 to TRBJ1-2; TRBD1 is a possible D gene (6 bases). Germline V CDR1 and CDR2: MDHEN, SYDVKM. The V gene lost 3 bases and the J gene lost 2 bases, with 13 bases spanning the gap. This CDR3 has 15 residues.

V gene TRBV13 combines with J gene TRBJ2-2; tentatively, D is TRBD2 (6 bases). Trimming pared 5 bases from V and 4 bases from J, leaving 11 bases between. Looked up from germline, CDR1 is PRHDT and CDR2 is FYEKMQ (reference sequence). The CDR3 runs to 14 residues. The CDR3 sequence is CASSISGSTGELFF. The CDR3 nucleotides are TGTGCCAGCAGCATTAGCGGCAGCACCGGGGAGCTGTTTTTT.

The chain combines TRBV4-1 with TRBJ2-2; the D is unclear. The CDR3 loop spans 15 amino acids. Germline CDR1 reads MGHRA; CDR2 reads YSYEKL. Trimming stripped 1 base from V and 2 bases from J, with 8 bases between. DNA for the CDR3: TGCGCCAGCAGCCAAGTCAACAGAAACACCGGGGAGCTGTTTTTT. Translated: CASSQVNRNTGELFF.

Only one count was recorded for this clone. This chain joins TRBV7-9 and TRBJ2-1, with D unresolved. The CDR3 has 13 residues. Looked up from germline, CDR1 is SEHNR and CDR2 is FQNEAQ (reference sequence). Trimming stripped 5 bases from V and 3 bases from J, with 8 bases between. The CDR3 sequence: CASSQLGYNEQFF. CDR3 coding DNA: TGTGCCAGCAGCCAACTCGGCTACAATGAGCAGTTCTTC.

The chain uses TRBV5-5 and TRBJ2-7; TRBD1 matches 8 bases. This CDR3 spans 13 amino acids. The germline gives CDR1 SGHKS, CDR2 YYEKEE (reference sequence). V lost 2 bases, J lost 6 bases, and 4 bases stayed unmatched. The DNA of the CDR3 is TGTGCCAGCAGCTTCGGACAGGGTACCGAGCAGTACTTC. This codes for CASSFGQGTEQYF.

The chain links TRBV27 to TRBJ2-7; the D gene is possibly TRBD2 (5 bases). Trimming took 2 bases from V and 4 from J, leaving 9 bases between them. CDR1 and CDR2 from the germline V gene are MNHEY and SMNVEV (reference sequence). CDR3 length: 13 residues. CDR3 region: CASSLGWEYEQYF. CDR3 in DNA: TGTGCCAGCAGTTTAGGGTGGGAGTACGAGCAGTACTTC.

The chain carries TRBV28 and TRBJ2-7; D may be TRBD1 (5 bases). The CDR3 has 12 amino acids. Germline values: CDR1 MDHEN, CDR2 SYDVKM. Trimming removed 6 bases at V and 3 bases at J, with 9 bases between. In DNA, the CDR3 is TGTGCCAGCAGGATTCAGGGCTACGAGCAGTACTTC. It specifies CASRIQGYEQYF.

V gene TRBV4-1 combines with J gene TRBJ2-7, with D unclear. CDR1 and CDR2 from the germline V gene are MGHRA and YSYEKL. V lost 5 bases to trimming and J lost 2 bases, with 10 bases between them. The CDR3 spans 13 residues. The CDR3 DNA sequence: TGCGCCAGCAGCGCAGGACCCACCTACGAGCAGTACTTC. Amino acids: CASSAGPTYEQYF.

Of note for this clone: Different DNA sequences within this sample yield the same CDR3. The chain is built from TRBV6-5 and TRBJ1-1; D is ambiguous. CDR1 MNHEY and CDR2 SVGAGI come from the germline V gene. V gave up 2 bases and J gave up 1 base, with 5 bases separating them. This CDR3 is 13 amino acids long. CDR3 in amino acids: CASSYTENTEAFF. DNA of the CDR3: TGTGCCAGCAGTTACACCGAGAACACTGAAGCTTTCTTT.